Presented here are 22 T cell receptor beta chains from one specimen sequenced in a study of tumor-infiltrating lymphocytes in primary liver carcinoma. A constant-region primer primed TCR beta cDNA synthesis from roughly 510 ng of total RNA. It was through three nested multiplex PCR rounds of slightly modified ARM-PCR that TCR beta libraries arose. Rounds one and two of PCR, each of 10 to 11 cycles, were primed with TRBV1-TRBV30 forward primers and a C-beta reverse primer. TCRdb recomputed calls from the multiplex PCR reads with MiXCR, one row per CDR3 protein. The table has about 310,000 distinct CDR3 sequences, 45% to 70% seen once. The authors took blood RNA from unsorted whole blood and also extracted germline DNA. Sequencing was carried out using peripheral blood. These receptors all stem from a woman younger than 45 with primary liver carcinoma and hepatitis B virus infection.

Comment on this clonotype: Being one base from a much bigger clone, this may be a read error. The chain carries TRBV6-5 and TRBJ2-1; D perhaps matches TRBD2 (5 bases). Germline V lookup: CDR1 MNHEY, CDR2 SVGAGI. CDR3 length: 15 residues. V lost 2 bases to trimming and J lost 12 bases, with 20 bases between them. The CDR3 sequence is CASSYTAEITSSQFF. The CDR3 nucleotides read TGTGCCAGCAGTTACACCGCCGAAATTACTAGTTCGCAGTTCTTC.

This clonotype has at least ten counts. The chain links TRBV12-3 or TRBV12-4 to TRBJ2-5; maybe TRBD1 (5 bases). This CDR3 has 11 amino acids. V was pared by 4 bases and J by 5 bases, with 5 bases between. CDR3 sequence: CASSSGETQYF. The CDR3 DNA is TGTGCCAGCAGTTCAGGGGAGACCCAGTACTTC.

Turning to this clonotype: At one end the junction does not follow the germline gene, possibly because of a read error. The chain combines TRBV12-3 or TRBV12-4 with TRBJ2-7, with D perhaps matching TRBD2 (6 bases). The CDR3 is 14 residues long. In nucleotides, the CDR3 is TGTGTCAGCAGTGGGAGGACGGTGTCCTACGAGCAGTACTTC. It codes for CVSSGRTVSYEQYF.

As for this clonotype: A much more abundant neighbour one base away suggests this may be a read error. The V gene is TRBV30, the J gene TRBJ1-1; D not resolved. Trimming stripped 5 bases from V and 8 bases from J, with 18 bases between. Germline-derived CDR1 and CDR2 are GTSNPN and SVGIG (reference sequence). CDR3 length: 13 amino acids. As DNA, the CDR3 is TGTGCCTGGGGCTCCACATGGAAGGAGGAAGCTTTCTTT. It specifies CAWGSTWKEEAFF.

This clonotype has ten or more counts. The V gene is TRBV6-2 or TRBV6-3, the J gene TRBJ1-1; D unclear. This CDR3 comprises 13 residues. Germline V gene sequence: CDR1 MNHEY, CDR2 SVGEGT. V lost 0 bases to trimming and J lost 2 bases, with 4 bases between them. The CDR3 protein is CASSYSVNTEAFF. CDR3 DNA: TGTGCCAGCAGTTACTCGGTCAACACTGAAGCTTTCTTT.

With regard to this clonotype: Sequence at one end of the junction differs from germline and may be a read error. The V gene is TRBV11-2, the J gene TRBJ1-3; no reliable D call. Germline CDR1 reads SGHAT; CDR2 reads FQNNGV. The CDR3 is 14 residues long. This CDR3 is CASSFPFSGNTIYF. CDR3 in DNA: TGTGCCAGCAGCTTTCCCTTCTCTGGAAACACTATATATTTT.

Ten or more counts support this clonotype. The gene calls are TRBV6-1 and TRBJ2-2; 7 positions match TRBD2. There are 17 residues in the CDR3. Germline V gene data show CDR1 as MNHNS and CDR2 as SASEGT. Unmatched junction bases numbered 10, after V lost 0 bases and J lost 6 bases. CDR3 in amino acids: CASSEAIGGRGAGELFF. In DNA, the CDR3 is TGTGCCAGCAGTGAAGCAATCGGCGGGAGAGGTGCCGGGGAGCTGTTTTTT.

The chain recombines TRBV12-3 or TRBV12-4 with TRBJ2-2, with D unresolved. With 5 bases removed from V and 6 bases from J, the gap between germline ends came to 13 bases. The CDR3 runs 14 residues. CDR3 in DNA: TGTGCCAGCAGTCCCCGTTTTGGGGCCGGGGAGCTGTTTTTT. Translated: CASSPRFGAGELFF.

As for this clonotype: One end of the junction is discordant with germline, which a read error may explain. The chain uses TRBV12-3 or TRBV12-4 and TRBJ2-1; D not resolved. The CDR3 extends over 13 amino acids. The CDR3 DNA sequence: TGTGCCACCTCGGCGGCCGAAACCAATGAGCAGTCCTTC. It specifies CATSAAETNEQSF.

The chain couples TRBV10-3 to TRBJ2-1; 14 bases are shared with TRBD2. V lost 1 base, J lost 8 bases, and 10 bases stayed unmatched. This CDR3 region has 18 residues. Germline V CDR1 and CDR2: ENHRY, SYGVKD. The CDR3 here is CAISEYAGTSGSLDEQFF. The CDR3 DNA reads as TGTGCCATCAGTGAGTACGCCGGGACTAGCGGGAGTCTCGATGAGCAGTTCTTC.

This rearrangement joins TRBV11-2 to TRBJ2-2; D call uncertain. The V end was cut by 5 bases, the J end by 6 bases, with 19 bases between. CDR1 and CDR2 (germline): SGHAT, FQNNGV. This CDR3 region has 16 residues. CDR3 in amino acids: CASSPDPKLNAGELFF. In DNA form, the CDR3 reads TGTGCCAGCAGCCCCGATCCCAAATTGAATGCCGGGGAGCTGTTTTTT.

Concerning this clonotype itself: A junction boundary mismatches the germline segment, possibly from a read error. The gene calls are TRBV11-2 and TRBJ2-5; perhaps TRBD1 as D (5 bases). There are 15 residues in the CDR3. CDR1 SGHAT and CDR2 FQNNGV come from the germline V gene. The CDR3 loop reads CASSTLKGSQETQNF. CDR3 nucleotides: TGTGCCAGCAGCACACTCAAGGGGTCCCAAGAGACCCAGAACTTC.

The V and J genes are TRBV11-2 and TRBJ2-6, with D perhaps matching TRBD2 (6 bases). This CDR3 has 16 amino acids. Looked up from germline, CDR1 is SGHAT and CDR2 is FQNNGV. CDR3 residues: CASGLLHTSGANVLTF. The DNA of the CDR3 is TGTGCTAGCGGCTTATTACATACCTCTGGGGCCAACGTCCTGACTTTC.

Remarks on this clonotype: At one end, the junction sequence differs from germline, possibly due to a read error. This sequence joins TRBV12-3 or TRBV12-4 and TRBJ2-7; D gene unclear. The CDR3 covers 12 residues. The chain's CDR3 is CTSSLESGSKYF. In nucleotides, the CDR3 is TGTACCAGCAGTTTAGAATCGGGCTCTAAGTACTTC.

For the CDR3, the DNA is TGTGCCAGCAGTTACGATCCAGATTTTAACTATGGCTACACCTTC. Its translation is CASSYDPDFNYGYTF. The chain is built from TRBV6-2 or TRBV6-3 and TRBJ1-2; no clear D. Trimming stripped 2 bases from V and 1 base from J, with 11 bases between. From germline, CDR1 is MNHEY and CDR2 SVGEGT. The CDR3 extends over 15 amino acids.

Remarks on this clonotype: At one of its ends the junction is not consistent with the germline gene, which may arise from a read error. The CDR3 spells CARSLGVSGYTF. The CDR3 coding sequence is TGTGCCAGGAGCTTGGGCGTTTCCGGCTACACCTTC. This rearrangement joins TRBV5-6 to TRBJ1-2, with no clear D. The CDR3 length is 12 residues. In germline, CDR1 is SGHDT, CDR2 YYEEEE. Variable domain in full (rest from reference TRBV5-6 and TRBJ1-2): DAGVTQSPTHLIKTRGQQVTLRCSPKSGHDTVSWYQQALGQGPQFIFQYYEEEERQRGNFPDRFSGHQFPNYSSELNVNALLLGDSALYLCARSLGVSGYTFGSGTRLTVV.

The chain has TRBV6-5 and TRBJ1-2; possible D gene TRBD1, 5 bases. Germline CDR1 and CDR2: MNHEY and SVGAGI. V dropped 0 bases and J dropped 3 bases, with 17 bases sitting between them. This CDR3 contains 17 residues. For the CDR3, the DNA is TGTGCCAGCAGTTACTCGGGGCAGGGTAATTGGGACTATGGCTACACCTTC. It translates to CASSYSGQGNWDYGYTF.

A note on this clonotype: The junction and the germline gene differ at one end; a read error may be behind it. The chain employs TRBV12-3 or TRBV12-4 and TRBJ1-2; D is possibly TRBD1 (6 bases). The CDR3 contains 12 residues. In DNA form, the CDR3 reads TGTGCCAACAGCCTCTCAGGGGTTGGCTACACCTTT. This translates into CANSLSGVGYTF.

This clonotype was seen at least ten times. The chain links TRBV6-2 or TRBV6-3 to TRBJ2-7; TRBD2 matches at 9 bases. CDR1 and CDR2 from the germline V gene are MNHEY and SVGEGT. Trimming removed 2 bases from V and 3 bases from J; junction bases left unmatched: 5. The CDR3 runs 15 residues. CDR3 DNA: TGTGCCAGCAGTTACGGGCTAGCGGGGTACTACGAGCAGTACTTC. Translation: CASSYGLAGYYEQYF.

On this clonotype: At one end, the junction sequence differs from germline, possibly due to a read error. The genes are TRBV6-2 or TRBV6-3 and TRBJ2-5; 7 bases line up with TRBD2. CDR1 and CDR2 from the germline V gene are MNHEY and SVGEGT. The CDR3 runs 14 residues. CDR3 protein: CASTRGSGIETQYF. The CDR3 DNA reads TGTGCCAGCACTAGGGGCAGCGGGATTGAGACGCAGTACTTC.

This clonotype was seen more than once but under ten times. The V call is TRBV6-2 or TRBV6-3, the J call TRBJ2-1, with D possibly TRBD1 on 5 matching bases. This CDR3 has 14 residues. V lost 5 bases, J lost 7 bases, and 15 bases lay in between. CDR1 MNHEY and CDR2 SVGEGT come from the germline V gene. The CDR3 loop is CASSPVLGANEQFF. The CDR3 nucleotides read TGTGCCAGCAGTCCCGTCCTAGGGGCGAATGAGCAGTTCTTC.

This clonotype occurred many times. The rearrangement joins TRBV11-2 to TRBJ1-1; D gene ambiguous. The germline V gene has CDR1 SGHAT and CDR2 FQNNGV. CDR3 size: 15 residues. The V gene lost 5 bases and the J gene lost 0 bases, with 13 bases spanning the gap. The CDR3 here is CASSPDRTVNTEAFF. CDR3 DNA: TGTGCCAGCAGCCCCGACCGGACGGTGAACACTGAAGCTTTCTTT.